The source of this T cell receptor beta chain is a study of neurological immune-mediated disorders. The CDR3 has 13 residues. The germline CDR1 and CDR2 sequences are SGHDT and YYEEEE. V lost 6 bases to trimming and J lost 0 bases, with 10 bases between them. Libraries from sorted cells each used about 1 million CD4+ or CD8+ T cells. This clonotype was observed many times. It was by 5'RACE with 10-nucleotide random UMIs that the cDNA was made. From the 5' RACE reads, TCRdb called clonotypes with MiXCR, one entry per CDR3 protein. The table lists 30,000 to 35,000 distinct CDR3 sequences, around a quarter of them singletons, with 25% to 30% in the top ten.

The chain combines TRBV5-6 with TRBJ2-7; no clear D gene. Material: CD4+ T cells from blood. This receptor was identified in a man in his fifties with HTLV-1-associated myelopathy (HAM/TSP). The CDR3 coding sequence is TGTGCCAGCACCCGCCAGACCTCCTACGAGCAGTACTTC. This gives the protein CASTRQTSYEQYF.